This TCR beta chain was sequenced in a study of regulatory T cells in long-lasting Graves disease. Trimming cost V 5 bases and J 6 bases; bases outside gene matches: 13. Germline V lookup: CDR1 KGHDR, CDR2 SFDVKD. CDR3 length equals 16 residues. This sample's time point: persistent/refractory GD, antithyroid drugs over 5 years with positive TRAb. With RNA extracted from PBMCs as input, the TCR library was made. An endocrinology department in Xi'an, China, supplied the patients. Notes on this clonotype: Its specificity is not known.

Arm-PCR with iRepertoire HTBI primers amplified the CDR3 regions for these TCR beta libraries. From the multiplex PCR reads, TCRdb called clonotypes with MiXCR, one entry per CDR3 protein. The repertoire holds about half a million distinct CDR3 sequences, with about 20% as singletons. Findings and limits, study-wide: Sampling was limited to peripheral blood rather than thyroid tissue. Persistent disease exhibited a predilection for TRBV28, TRBJ1-2 and TRBJ2-5.

This sequence joins TRBV24-1 and TRBJ1-2, with TRBD1 identical over 8 bases. Sequences were derived from peripheral blood mononuclear cells (PBMCs), sampled when the disease was refractory, from a patient treated with antithyroid drugs. The sequence was obtained from a female donor with Graves disease. CDR3 amino acids: CATSVPRTGGGDGYTF. CDR3 bases: TGTGCCACCAGTGTTCCCCGTACAGGGGGTGGTGATGGCTACACCTTC.